This is a list of T cell receptor beta chains from one sample in a study of resident and recirculating memory T cells in vitiligo. Method: immunoSEQ multiplex PCR; TCRdb's copy keeps in-frame clones and lacks some. The sample includes more than 65,000 clones, approximately 90% seen only once; the top ten take 4.9%. The sequenced sample was blood. The source of these receptors is a male donor with vitiligo. The CDR3 runs from the conserved cysteine through the conserved F or W. A D gene is named only where the DNA matches it firmly. Some rows mark clone size as missing; the rest say once, few, many or name a class of expanded clone.

j_gene,d_gene,abundance,v_gene,CDR3nt,CDR3aa
TRBJ2-7,TRBD1,-,TRBV7-2,TGTGCCAGCAGCTTAGGGGGACAGGGGGCGTGGGAGCAGTACTTC,CASSLGGQGAWEQYF
TRBJ2-6,TRBD1,once,TRBV9,TGTGCCAGCAGCGTAGCGGGACAGAGCTCTGGGGCCAACGTCCTGACTTTC,CASSVAGQSSGANVLTF
TRBJ1-2,TRBD1,-,TRBV6-6,TGTGCCAGCAGTTACCCCGGACAGGGGGCACATGGCTACACCTTC,CASSYPGQGAHGYTF
TRBJ1-6,-,-,TRBV11-2,TGTGCCAGCAGCCGCCGCCAGGGGATGTCACCCCTCCACTTT,CASSRRQGMSPLHF
TRBJ1-5,-,-,TRBV5-1,TGCGCCAGCAGCTTGTGGGGGCGCGGTAATCAGCCCCAGCATTTT,CASSLWGRGNQPQHF
TRBJ1-1,TRBD1,once,TRBV7-9,TGTGCCAGCAGCTTAGATACAGGGGAGTTAACTGAAGCTTTCTTT,CASSLDTGELTEAFF
TRBJ2-3,-,-,TRBV7-9,TGTGCCAGCAGCTTGGGCGGGACGAGATACGCAGATACGCAGTATTTT,CASSLGGTRYADTQYF
TRBJ2-3,TRBD1,once,TRBV6-1,TGTGCCAGCATTTTCAGGGGGCATGGCACAGATACGCAGTATTTT,CASIFRGHGTDTQYF
TRBJ2-7,-,-,TRBV5-1,TGCGCCAGCCGTTGGACAGCTTCCTCCTACGAGCAGTACTTC,CASRWTASSYEQYF
TRBJ1-1,TRBD1,-,TRBV6-4,TGTGCCAGCAGTGACTCGAGAGCGGACAGGGGCGGTACTGAAGCTTTCTTT,CASSDSRADRGGTEAFF
TRBJ2-3,-,-,TRBV28,TGTGCCAGCAGTTACGCAGGGGCCCTACGCCCAGATACGCAGTATTTT,CASSYAGALRPDTQYF
TRBJ2-5,TRBD2,-,TRBV10-3,TGTGCCATCAGTGAGTCGTTGACTAGCAGCGAGACCCAGTACTTC,CAISESLTSSETQYF
TRBJ1-1,-,-,TRBV28,TGTGCCAGCAGTTCGACGCAGGCGTGGGGAGGAAACACTGAAGCTTTCTTT,CASSSTQAWGGNTEAFF
TRBJ2-2,TRBD2,-,TRBV9,TGTGCCAGCAGCGTACAGGCGGGGGGCATCACCGGGGAGCTGTTTTTT,CASSVQAGGITGELFF
TRBJ1-5,TRBD1,-,TRBV2,TGTGCCAGCAGTGGAATGCGGACAGGGTCGAGTCAGCCCCAGCATTTT,CASSGMRTGSSQPQHF
TRBJ2-7,-,-,TRBV4-3,TGCGCCAGCAGCCAAGCTGGGGGGATCCCCTACGAGCAGTACTTC,CASSQAGGIPYEQYF
TRBJ2-5,TRBD2,-,TRBV27,TGTGCCAGCAGTCGTATGTTTCAGGGACTAGCGGGGGGTCGGTACCAAGAGACCCAGTACTTC,CASSRMFQGLAGGRYQETQYF
TRBJ2-7,-,few,TRBV6-1,TGTGCCAGCGCCCCCCCAGGGGCCTACGAGCAGTACTTC,CASAPPGAYEQYF
TRBJ1-3,-,-,TRBV7-9,TGTGCCAGCAGCTCCTACAGAGGAAACACCATATATTTT,CASSSYRGNTIYF
TRBJ2-2,TRBD1,-,TRBV7-8,TGTGCCAGCAGCTTACGGGACAGGAACACCGGGGAGCTGTTTTTT,CASSLRDRNTGELFF
TRBJ2-7,-,-,TRBV12-5,TGTGCTAGTGGTTTGGTAGAGGGCTCCGAGCAGTACTTC,CASGLVEGSEQYF
TRBJ2-1,TRBD2,-,TRBV4-2,TGTGCCAGCAGCCAAGATCAAGCTAGCGGGGGTGGCGATGAGCAGTTCTTC,CASSQDQASGGGDEQFF
TRBJ1-1,TRBD1,-,TRBV7-9,TGTGCCAGCAGCTCGGGACAGCCGAACACTGAAGCTTTCTTT,CASSSGQPNTEAFF
TRBJ1-2,-,once,TRBV2,TGTGCCAGCACTTTAGCTAACTATGGCTACACCTTC,CASTLANYGYTF
TRBJ2-7,-,-,TRBV19,TGTGCCAGTAGTATAGCGGGGGATTCCTACGAGCAGTACTTC,CASSIAGDSYEQYF
TRBJ1-1,-,-,TRBV7-9,TGTGCCAGCAGCTTAGAGGCCGGGAGCGGTACTGAAGCTTTCTTT,CASSLEAGSGTEAFF
TRBJ2-3,-,-,TRBV7-7,TGTGCCAGCAGCCTAACGGGGACAATCACAGATACGCAGTATTTT,CASSLTGTITDTQYF
TRBJ1-2,TRBD1,-,TRBV2,TGTGCCAGCAGTGAACCGGGACAGCACGGCTACACCTTC,CASSEPGQHGYTF
TRBJ1-2,TRBD1,-,TRBV10-1,TGCGCCAGCAGGATTCCGGACAGGGGGCGAAGCGGCTACACCTTC,CASRIPDRGRSGYTF
TRBJ2-3,-,-,TRBV7-3,TGTGCCAGCAGCCGATTAGGGGCCACAGATACGCAGTATTTT,CASSRLGATDTQYF
TRBJ2-2,-,once,TRBV2,TGTGCCAGCAGGGAATGGCCAGGGGCACCCGGGGAGCTGTTTTTT,CASREWPGAPGELFF
TRBJ1-4,-,-,TRBV15,TGTGCCACCAGCAGGGGAGGGGTAAATGAAAAACTGTTTTTT,CATSRGGVNEKLFF
TRBJ2-2,-,-,TRBV11-1,TGTGCCAGCTCTCCGGGGTCGACCGGGGAGCTGTTTTTT,CASSPGSTGELFF